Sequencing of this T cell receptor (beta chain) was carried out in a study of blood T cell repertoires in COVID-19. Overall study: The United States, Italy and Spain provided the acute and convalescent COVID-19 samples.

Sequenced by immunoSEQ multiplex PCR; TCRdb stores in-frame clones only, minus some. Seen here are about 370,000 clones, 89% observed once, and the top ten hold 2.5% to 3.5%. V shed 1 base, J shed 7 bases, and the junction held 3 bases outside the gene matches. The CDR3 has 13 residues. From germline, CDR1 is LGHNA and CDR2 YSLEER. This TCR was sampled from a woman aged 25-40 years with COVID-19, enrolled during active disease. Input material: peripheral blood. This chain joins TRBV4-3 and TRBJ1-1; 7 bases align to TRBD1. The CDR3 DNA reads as TGCGCCAGCAGCCAAGGACGGACAGGTGAAGCTTTCTTT. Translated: CASSQGRTGEAFF.